The clone carrying this TCR beta chain was found many times. Its antigen is unknown. The sample comes from a study of T-cell reconstitution after alpha-beta-depleted transplantation in children. Study-wide findings and caveats: Several hundred graft clones that had expanded were reportedly the source of alpha-beta T cells about two months after transplant. Certain patients had high TCRbeta diversity at day 60, and it came from recipient T cells and thymic progenitors that survived. When one year had passed after transplant, most T-cell counts and diversity came from newly produced T cells.

Unique molecular identifiers tagged the TCRbeta library. A single record per CDR3 protein comes from TCRdb applying MiXCR to the PCR reads. Of around 100,000 distinct CDR3 sequences listed, less than 6% are singletons. The CDR3 is made up of 21 amino acids. Germline V gene lookup returns CDR1 DFQATT and CDR2 SNEGSKA (reference sequence). The J segment lost 4 bases and the V segment lost 1 base, leaving 24 bases of the junction unmatched. The receptor comes from a female patient between 2 and 15 years old who had a stem cell transplant for Fanconi anemia, so the T cells may come from the graft donor. The chain couples TRBV20-1 to TRBJ2-1, with 8 bases lining up with TRBD2. Sequencing used PBMCs, mostly from graft donor cells, obtained 60 days after TCRalphabeta/CD19-depleted stem cell transplant. CDR3 sequence reads: CSARGTPGRTGTRNGYNEQFF. In nucleotides, the CDR3 is TGCAGTGCTAGAGGTACCCCGGGACGGACCGGGACTAGAAATGGATACAATGAGCAGTTCTTC.